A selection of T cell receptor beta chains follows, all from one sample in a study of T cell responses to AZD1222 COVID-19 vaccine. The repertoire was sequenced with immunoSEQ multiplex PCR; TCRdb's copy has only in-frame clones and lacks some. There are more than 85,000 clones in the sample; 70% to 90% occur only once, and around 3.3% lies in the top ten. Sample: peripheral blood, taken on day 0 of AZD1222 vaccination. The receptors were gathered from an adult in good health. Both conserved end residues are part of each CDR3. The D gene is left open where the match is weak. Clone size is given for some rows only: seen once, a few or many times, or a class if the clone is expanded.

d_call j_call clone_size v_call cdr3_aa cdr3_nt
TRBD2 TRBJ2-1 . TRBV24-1 CATSERRTSGKNNEQFF TGTGCCACCAGTGAGAGACGGACTAGCGGGAAAAACAATGAGCAGTTCTTC
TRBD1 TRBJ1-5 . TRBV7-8 CASSLQGTMWQPQHF TGTGCCAGCAGCCTACAGGGGACTATGTGGCAGCCCCAGCATTTT
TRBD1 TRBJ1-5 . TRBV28 CASSFTGARNQPQHF TGTGCCAGCAGTTTTACAGGGGCCCGCAATCAGCCCCAGCATTTT
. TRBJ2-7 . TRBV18 CASSPPSYYEQYF TGTGCCAGCTCACCACCCTCTTACTACGAGCAGTACTTC
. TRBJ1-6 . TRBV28 CASSPTSSYNSPLHF TGTGCCAGCAGCCCGACAAGCTCCTATAATTCACCCCTCCACTTT
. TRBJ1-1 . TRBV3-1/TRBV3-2 CASSFIWNTEAFF TGTGCCAGCAGCTTCATCTGGAACACTGAAGCTTTCTTT
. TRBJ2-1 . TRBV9 CASSVEGGRSLEQFF TGTGCCAGCAGCGTAGAGGGGGGGCGGTCTCTTGAGCAGTTCTTC
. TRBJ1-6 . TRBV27 CANLIREDNSPLHF TGTGCCAACTTGATCCGGGAGGATAATTCACCCCTCCACTTT
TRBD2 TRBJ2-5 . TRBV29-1 CSVEVWRGQETQYF TGCAGCGTTGAAGTCTGGCGGGGGCAAGAGACCCAGTACTTC
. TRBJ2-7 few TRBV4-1 CASSPSPAGSYEQYF TGCGCCAGCAGCCCCAGCCCCGCGGGGTCCTACGAGCAGTACTTC
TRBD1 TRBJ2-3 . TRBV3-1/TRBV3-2 CASSPYSDRPTGDTQYF TGTGCCAGCAGCCCATATTCGGACAGGCCAACCGGGGATACGCAGTATTTT
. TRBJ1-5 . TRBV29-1 CSGAMGANQPQHF TGCAGCGGGGCCATGGGGGCGAATCAGCCCCAGCATTTT
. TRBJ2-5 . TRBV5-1 CASSLNEETQYF TGCGCCAGCAGCTTGAACGAAGAGACCCAGTACTTC
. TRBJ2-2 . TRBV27 CASSLLVGATGELFF TGTGCCAGCAGTTTACTAGTGGGTGCCACCGGGGAGCTGTTTTTT
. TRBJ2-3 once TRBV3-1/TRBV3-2 CASSQDGRSPDTQYF TGTGCCAGCAGCCAAGACGGTCGATCCCCAGATACGCAGTATTTT
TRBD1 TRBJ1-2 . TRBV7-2 CASSQDRAMGHYGYTF TGTGCCAGCAGCCAAGACAGGGCGATGGGTCACTATGGCTACACCTTC
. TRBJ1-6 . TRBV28 CASRPNRAARNSPLHF TGTGCCAGCAGGCCTAACAGGGCTGCCAGAAATTCACCCCTCCACTTT
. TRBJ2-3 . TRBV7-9 CASLAGGSTDTQYF TGTGCCAGCTTAGCTGGGGGGAGCACAGATACGCAGTATTTT
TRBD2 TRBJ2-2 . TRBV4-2 CASSQVAGGRAGELFF TGTGCCAGCAGCCAAGTCGCGGGGGGTCGGGCCGGGGAGCTGTTTTTT
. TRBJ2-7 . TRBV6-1 CASSEGVNYEQYF TGTGCCAGCAGTGAAGGGGTCAACTACGAGCAGTACTTC
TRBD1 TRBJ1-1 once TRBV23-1 CASSQSDGTGGANTEAFF TGCGCCAGCAGTCAATCGGACGGGACAGGGGGCGCGAACACTGAAGCTTTCTTT
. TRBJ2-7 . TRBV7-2 CASSFVPLTVEQYF TGTGCCAGCAGCTTCGTCCCGCTCACGGTAGAGCAGTACTTC
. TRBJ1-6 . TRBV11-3 CASSARTSSYNSPLHF TGTGCCAGCAGCGCCAGGACGAGCTCCTATAATTCACCCCTCCACTTT
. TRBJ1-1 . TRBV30 CAWSEQVTEAFF TGTGCCTGGAGTGAACAGGTCACTGAAGCTTTCTTT
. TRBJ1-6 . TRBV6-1 CASSEAVSYNSPLHF TGTGCCAGCAGTGAGGCTGTCTCCTATAATTCACCCCTCCACTTT
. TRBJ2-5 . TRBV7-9 CASSLWSGAGETQYF TGTGCCAGCAGCTTATGGTCGGGGGCCGGTGAGACCCAGTACTTC
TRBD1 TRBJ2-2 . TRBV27 CASSLTGFTGELFF TGTGCCAGCAGTCTGACAGGGTTCACCGGGGAGCTGTTTTTT
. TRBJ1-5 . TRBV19 CASRPGPTGRNQPQHF TGTGCCAGTAGGCCGGGACCCACTGGGCGAAATCAGCCCCAGCATTTT
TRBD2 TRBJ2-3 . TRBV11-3 CASSFEGLAGETQYF TGTGCCAGCAGCTTTGAGGGACTAGCGGGGGAAACGCAGTATTTT
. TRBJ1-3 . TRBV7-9 CASSFAQGRSGNTIYF TGTGCCAGCAGCTTCGCGCAGGGCCGCTCTGGAAACACCATATATTTT
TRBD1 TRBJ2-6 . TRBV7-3 CASGAGGSRANVLTF TGTGCCAGCGGTGCAGGGGGCTCGCGGGCCAACGTCCTGACTTTC
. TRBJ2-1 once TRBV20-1 CSARDGREQFF TGCAGTGCTAGAGATGGGAGGGAGCAGTTCTTC
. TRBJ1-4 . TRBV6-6 CASSPINEKLFF TGTGCCAGCAGTCCCATAAACGAAAAACTGTTTTTT
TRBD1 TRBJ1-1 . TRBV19 CASTNTGDTEAFF TGTGCCAGTACCAATACAGGGGACACTGAAGCTTTCTTT
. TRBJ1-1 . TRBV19 CASSIAENTEAFF TGTGCCAGTAGTATCGCTGAGAACACTGAAGCTTTCTTT
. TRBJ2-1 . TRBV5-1 CASSPGSLNEQFF TGCGCCAGCAGCCCCGGGTCTTTGAATGAGCAGTTCTTC
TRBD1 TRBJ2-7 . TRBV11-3 CASSPGQNYEQYF TGTGCCAGCAGCCCGGGACAGAACTACGAGCAGTACTTC
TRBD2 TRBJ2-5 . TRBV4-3 CASSQDQLAGGGETQYF TGCGCCAGCAGCCAAGATCAGCTAGCGGGGGGCGGCGAGACCCAGTACTTC
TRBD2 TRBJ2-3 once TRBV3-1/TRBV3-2 CASMVAGGGDTQYF TGTGCCAGCATGGTAGCGGGGGGCGGAGATACGCAGTATTTT
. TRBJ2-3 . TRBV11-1 CASSFYRTDTQYF TGTGCCAGCAGCTTCTACCGCACAGATACGCAGTATTTT
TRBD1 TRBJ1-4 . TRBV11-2 CASSFRGQLGGKLFF TGTGCCAGCAGCTTCAGGGGACAGTTGGGGGGAAAACTGTTTTTT
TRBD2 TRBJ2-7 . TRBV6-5 CASSPRTSGSYEQYF TGTGCCAGCAGTCCCAGGACTAGCGGGAGTTACGAGCAGTACTTC
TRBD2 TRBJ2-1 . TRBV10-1 CASSEPSGGVDEQFF TGCGCCAGCAGTGAGCCTAGCGGGGGGGTCGATGAGCAGTTCTTC
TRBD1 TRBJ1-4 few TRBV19 CASSLDRGQNEKLFF TGTGCCAGTAGCCTTGACAGGGGGCAAAATGAAAAACTGTTTTTT
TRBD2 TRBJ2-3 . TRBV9 CASSPPTSPGVHTQYF TGTGCCAGCAGCCCCCCGACTAGCCCCGGCGTCCATACGCAGTATTTT
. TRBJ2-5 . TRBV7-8 CASSLAARVNQETQYF TGTGCCAGCAGCTTAGCGGCTAGAGTCAACCAAGAGACCCAGTACTTC
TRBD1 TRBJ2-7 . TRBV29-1 CSVTGQGNPYEQYF TGCAGCGTCACGGGACAGGGGAACCCCTACGAGCAGTACTTC
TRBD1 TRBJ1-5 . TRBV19 CASRPTDRGDNQPQHF TGTGCCAGTAGACCTACGGACAGGGGCGACAATCAGCCCCAGCATTTT